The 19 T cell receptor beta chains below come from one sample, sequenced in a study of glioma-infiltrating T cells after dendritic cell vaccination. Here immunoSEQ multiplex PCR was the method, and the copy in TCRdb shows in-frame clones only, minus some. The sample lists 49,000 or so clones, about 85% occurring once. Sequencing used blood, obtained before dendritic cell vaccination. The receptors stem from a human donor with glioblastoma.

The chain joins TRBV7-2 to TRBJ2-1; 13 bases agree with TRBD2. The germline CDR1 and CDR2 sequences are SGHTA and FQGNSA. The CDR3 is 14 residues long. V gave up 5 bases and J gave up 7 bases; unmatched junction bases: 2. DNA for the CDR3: TGTGCCAGCAGCACGACTAGCGGGAGGAATGAGCAGTTCTTC. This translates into CASSTTSGRNEQFF. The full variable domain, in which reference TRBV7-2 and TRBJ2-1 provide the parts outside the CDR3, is GAGVSQSPSNKVTEKGKDVELRCDPISGHTALYWYRQSLGQGLEFLIYFQGNSAPDKSGLPSDRFSAERTGGSVSTLTIQRTQQEDSAVYLCASSTTSGRNEQFFGPGTRLTVL.

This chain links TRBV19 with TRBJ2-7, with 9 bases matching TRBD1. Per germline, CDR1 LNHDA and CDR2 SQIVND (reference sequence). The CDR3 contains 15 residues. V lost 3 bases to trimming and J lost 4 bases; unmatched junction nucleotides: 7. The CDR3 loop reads CASSIKGQGIYEQYF. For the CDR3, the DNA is TGTGCCAGTAGTATTAAGGGACAGGGAATTTACGAGCAGTACTTC.

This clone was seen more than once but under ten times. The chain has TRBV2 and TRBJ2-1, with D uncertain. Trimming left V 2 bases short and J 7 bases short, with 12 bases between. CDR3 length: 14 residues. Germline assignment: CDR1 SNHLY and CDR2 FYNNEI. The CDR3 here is CASSENSNLNEQFF. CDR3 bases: TGTGCCAGCAGTGAAAATTCGAACTTGAATGAGCAGTTCTTC.

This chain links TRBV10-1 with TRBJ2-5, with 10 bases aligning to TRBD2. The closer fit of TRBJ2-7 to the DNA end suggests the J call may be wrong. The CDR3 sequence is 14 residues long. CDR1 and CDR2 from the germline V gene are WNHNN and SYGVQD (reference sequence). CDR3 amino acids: CASSDSSGRYEQYF. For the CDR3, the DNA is TGCGCCAGCAGTGATTCTAGCGGGAGATACGAGCAGTACTTC.

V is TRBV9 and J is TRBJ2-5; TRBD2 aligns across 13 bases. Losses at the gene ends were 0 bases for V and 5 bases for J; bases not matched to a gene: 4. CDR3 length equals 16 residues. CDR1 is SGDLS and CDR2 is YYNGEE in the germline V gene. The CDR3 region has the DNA TGTGCCAGCAGCGTAGGACTAGCGGGAGGTAGGGAGACCCAGTACTTC. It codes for CASSVGLAGGRETQYF.

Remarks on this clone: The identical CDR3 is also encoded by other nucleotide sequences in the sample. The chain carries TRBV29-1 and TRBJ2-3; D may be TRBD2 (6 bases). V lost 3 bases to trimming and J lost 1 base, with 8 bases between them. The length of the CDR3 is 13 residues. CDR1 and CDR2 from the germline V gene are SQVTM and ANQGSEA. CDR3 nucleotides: TGCAGCGTTGAGCAGCGGGGCACAGATACGCAGTATTTT. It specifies CSVEQRGTDTQYF.

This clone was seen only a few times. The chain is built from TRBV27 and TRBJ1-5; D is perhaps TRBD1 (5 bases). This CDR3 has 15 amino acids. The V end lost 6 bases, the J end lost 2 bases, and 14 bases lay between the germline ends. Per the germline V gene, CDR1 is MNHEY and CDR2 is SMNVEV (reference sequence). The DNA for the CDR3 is TGTGCCAGCAGCCCTCACCAGGGCCGCAATCAGCCCCAGCATTTT. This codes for CASSPHQGRNQPQHF.

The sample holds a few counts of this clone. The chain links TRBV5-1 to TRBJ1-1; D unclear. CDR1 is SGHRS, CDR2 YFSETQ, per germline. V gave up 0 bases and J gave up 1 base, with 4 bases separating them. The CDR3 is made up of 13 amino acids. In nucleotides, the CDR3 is TGCGCCAGCAGCTTGGACAGGAACACTGAAGCTTTCTTT. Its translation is CASSLDRNTEAFF.

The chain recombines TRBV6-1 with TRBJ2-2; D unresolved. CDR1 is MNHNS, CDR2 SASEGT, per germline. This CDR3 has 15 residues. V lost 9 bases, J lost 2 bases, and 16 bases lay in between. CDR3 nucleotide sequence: TGTGCCAGGCCCCCTTTAGCCCTAAACACCGGGGAGCTGTTTTTT. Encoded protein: CARPPLALNTGELFF.

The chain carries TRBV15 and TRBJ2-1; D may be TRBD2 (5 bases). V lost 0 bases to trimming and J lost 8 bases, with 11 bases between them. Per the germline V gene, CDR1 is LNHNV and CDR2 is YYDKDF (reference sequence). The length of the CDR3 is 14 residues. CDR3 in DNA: TGTGCCACCAGCAGAGACTTCCTCGGGGATGAGCAGTTCTTC. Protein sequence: CATSRDFLGDEQFF.

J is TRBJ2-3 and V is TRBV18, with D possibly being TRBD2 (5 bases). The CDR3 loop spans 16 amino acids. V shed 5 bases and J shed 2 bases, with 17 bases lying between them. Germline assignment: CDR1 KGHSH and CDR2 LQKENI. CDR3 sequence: CASSTQRGMSTDTQYF. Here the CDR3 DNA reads TGTGCCAGCTCAACCCAACGAGGGATGTCCACAGATACGCAGTATTTT.

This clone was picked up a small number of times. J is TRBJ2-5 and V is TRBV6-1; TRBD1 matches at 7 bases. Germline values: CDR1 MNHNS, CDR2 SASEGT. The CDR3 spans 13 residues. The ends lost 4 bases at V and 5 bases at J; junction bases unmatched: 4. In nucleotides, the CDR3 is TGTGCCAGCAGTGGACCGACAGGGGAGACCCAGTACTTC. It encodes CASSGPTGETQYF.

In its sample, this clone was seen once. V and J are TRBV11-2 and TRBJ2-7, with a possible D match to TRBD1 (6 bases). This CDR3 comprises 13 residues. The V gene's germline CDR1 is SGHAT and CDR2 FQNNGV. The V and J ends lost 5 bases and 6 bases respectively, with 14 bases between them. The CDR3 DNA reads TGTGCCAGCAGCCCCGTCACCAGGGGCGAGCAGTACTTC. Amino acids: CASSPVTRGEQYF. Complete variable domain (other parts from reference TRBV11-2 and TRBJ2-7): EAGVAQSPRYKIIEKRQSVAFWCNPISGHATLYWYQQILGQGPKLLIQFQNNGVVDDSQLPKDRFSAERLKGVDSTLKIQPAKLEDSAVYLCASSPVTRGEQYFGPGTRLTVT.

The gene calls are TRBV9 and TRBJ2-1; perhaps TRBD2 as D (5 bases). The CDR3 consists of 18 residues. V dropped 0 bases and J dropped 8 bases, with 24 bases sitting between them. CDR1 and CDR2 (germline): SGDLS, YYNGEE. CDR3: CASSVGISIARGPDEQFF. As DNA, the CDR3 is TGTGCCAGCAGCGTAGGAATTTCTATAGCGCGAGGGCCGGATGAGCAGTTCTTC.

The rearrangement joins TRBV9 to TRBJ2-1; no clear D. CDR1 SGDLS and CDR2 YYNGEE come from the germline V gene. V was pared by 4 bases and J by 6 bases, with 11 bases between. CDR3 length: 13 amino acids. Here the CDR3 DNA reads TGTGCCAGCAGCTCCCGACTGTCCAATGAGCAGTTCTTC. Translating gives CASSSRLSNEQFF.

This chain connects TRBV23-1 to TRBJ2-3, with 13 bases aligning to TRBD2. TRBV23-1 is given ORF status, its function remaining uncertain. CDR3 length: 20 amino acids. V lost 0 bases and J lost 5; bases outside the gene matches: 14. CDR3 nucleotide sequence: TGCGCCAGCAGTCAATCCCGGACTAGCGGGGGCCTCAGCCGGGGAGATACGCAGTATTTT. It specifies CASSQSRTSGGLSRGDTQYF.

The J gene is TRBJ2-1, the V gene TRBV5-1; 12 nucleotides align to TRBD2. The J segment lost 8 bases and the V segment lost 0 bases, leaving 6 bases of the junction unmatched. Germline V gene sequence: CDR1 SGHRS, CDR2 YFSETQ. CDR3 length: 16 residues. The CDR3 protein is CASSLGTSGIVDEQFF. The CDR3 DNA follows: TGCGCCAGCAGCTTGGGGACTAGCGGGATCGTCGATGAGCAGTTCTTC.

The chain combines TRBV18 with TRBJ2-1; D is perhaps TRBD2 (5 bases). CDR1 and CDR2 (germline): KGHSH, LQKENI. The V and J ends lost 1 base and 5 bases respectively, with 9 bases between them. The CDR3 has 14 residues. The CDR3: CASSPRPGDNEQFF. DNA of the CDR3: TGTGCCAGCTCACCACGGCCCGGGGACAATGAGCAGTTCTTC.

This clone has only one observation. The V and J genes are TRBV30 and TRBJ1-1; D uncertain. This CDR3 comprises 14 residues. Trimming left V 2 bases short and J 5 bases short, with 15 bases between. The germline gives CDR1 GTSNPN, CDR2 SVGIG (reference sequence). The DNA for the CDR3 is TGTGCCTGGAGTCCCCAGATAAGCGGGACTGAAGCTTTCTTT. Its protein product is CAWSPQISGTEAFF.